This T cell receptor beta chain came from a study of cytomegalovirus exposure and HLA in healthy donors. Background on the study: Membership in the Caucasian-associated ancestry cluster was found for around 81% of 350 to 450 genotyped donors. Study conclusions and caveats: Later on, an analysis showed TCR association rates differing by HLA locus, with DRB1 the most and HLA-C the fewest. For most TCR sequences rarity was the rule, although some public TCRs occurred in many donors.

Comments on this clone: The antigen remains undetermined.

The primer mix had 60 Vbeta and 13 Jbeta primers. Here immunoSEQ multiplex PCR was the method, and the copy in TCRdb shows in-frame clones only, minus some. The sample totals about 60,000 clones. The TCR originated in a boy aged 5 to 17 in good health and CMV-seronegative. Sequenced material: PBMCs.

The CDR3 protein is CASSANAVNEQYF. The CDR3 DNA is TGTGCCAGCAGCGCCAACGCGGTTAACGAGCAGTACTTC. The J gene is TRBJ2-7, the V gene TRBV9, with D unresolved. Germline V lookup: CDR1 SGDLS, CDR2 YYNGEE. V lost 3 bases and J 5 bases, leaving 12 bases between the germline ends. This CDR3 has 13 amino acids.